This T cell receptor (beta chain) was documented in a study of tumor-infiltrating lymphocytes in primary liver carcinoma. Across the whole study: Primary liver carcinoma in the patients was surgically resected. Stage T1-T3 N0M0 and a size of about 4.2 to 11 cm characterized the tumors.

Researchers drew blood RNA from unsorted whole blood and extracted germline DNA as well. cDNA specific to TCR beta was made from around 470 ng of total RNA, with a constant-region primer employed for priming. It was through three nested multiplex PCR rounds of slightly modified ARM-PCR that TCR beta libraries arose. PCR rounds one and two used TRBV1-TRBV30 forward primers with a C-beta reverse primer for about 11 cycles each. Via MiXCR, TCRdb re-called the multiplex PCR reads, giving one row per CDR3 protein. The sample carries just over 300,000 distinct CDR3 sequences, 45% to 70% recorded once. V lost 3 bases and J 4 bases, leaving 15 bases between the germline ends. The CDR3 totals 15 residues. Germline values: CDR1 MGHDK, CDR2 SYGVNS.

This receptor was obtained from a woman aged 25 to 39 with primary liver carcinoma and hepatitis B virus infection. This chain uses TRBV25-1 with TRBJ2-5; the D gene is possibly TRBD2 (6 bases). Specimen: peripheral blood. CDR3 residues: CASSDWGLRAETQYF. The CDR3 DNA is TGTGCCAGCAGTGACTGGGGACTCAGGGCAGAGACCCAGTACTTC.